The source of this T cell receptor beta chain is a study of cytotoxic CD8 clonotypes in ibrutinib-treated CLL (dated by TCRdb to about 2021). Regarding the study in general: The cohort had ten to twelve relapsed/refractory and 15 treatment-naive patients; 17 to 18 were IGHV unmutated. Responses were partial in 25 or so patients and complete in 2; after median about 63 months follow-up, roughly 14 stayed in remission and some twelve progressed. The response samples were drawn at a median of roughly twelve months into treatment, with a range of roughly 6 to 36 months. On average, each sample yielded about 260,000 productive templates and roughly 95,000 productive rearrangements. Of the 90 or so participants in the trial, 25 to 30 had longitudinal samples available. Cryopreserved peripheral blood mononuclear cells were collected before treatment, at response, and at either disease progression or sustained remission. All remission and progressive disease samples were collected while patients were still receiving ibrutinib.

On a MiSeq, deep resolution sequencing aimed for a depth between 1 in 1 million and 1 in 200,000 T cells, with each clonotype covered approximately 10x on average. TCR beta libraries were generated with the immunoSEQ hsTCRB Kit. In the original analysis: Data were analyzed with ImmunoSEQ Data Assistant and ImmunoSEQ Analyzer, with V, D and J genes assigned per IMGT definitions. Clonality, which ranges from 0 to 1, was calculated as one minus the normalized Shannon entropy of productive rearrangement frequencies. Public clonotype analysis was restricted to overrepresented clonotypes comprising at least 0.05% of each patient's repertoire. More than ten age-matched healthy donor repertoires from immuneACCESS were used as controls for clonality. This immuneACCESS table, as held by TCRdb, lists in-frame sequences with V and J called but not all clones. Of the missing ones, under half trace to an unresolved V gene in checked studies; the others have no known cause. V and J calls and clone size come straight from that table; D and trimming were deduced from the DNA. The sample profile shows tens of thousands of clones; roughly 69% of them were found once. Just over 50% of the sample lies in the top ten.

Concerning this clone itself: Its antigen is currently not known. No clone much larger than this one lies a single base away; base qualities are absent.

Broad study findings and their caveats: Sustained-remission and progressing patients did not have matched sampling times, and lymph node repertoires were not examined. Public clonotypes were found to be uncommon and were observed to contract or remain stable during treatment; the increase in clonality was shown to reflect expansion of private clonotypes at ibrutinib response. Clonality increased at ibrutinib response, stayed stable in sustained remission, and fell back toward baseline at progression. Baseline clonality exceeded that of age-matched healthy donors and correlated strongly with circulating CD8+ T-cell counts.

The time point label corresponds to: progressive disease on ibrutinib. For TCR beta library preparation, approximately 2 micrograms of genomic DNA was extracted from cryopreserved PBMCs. Longitudinal blood samples from CLL patients on ibrutinib monotherapy were analyzed using high-throughput TCR beta sequencing. The patients took part in an open-label, single-center phase 2 trial of ibrutinib monotherapy. CDR1 and CDR2 (SGHAT, FQNNGV) derive from the germline V gene. At the junction V is shortened by 1 base and J by 4 bases, with 4 bases in between. The CDR3, from cysteine to phenylalanine, totals 12 residues. Kept here is only the CDR3 DNA, which spans 36 bases and is read in frame from base 1.

The sequence was collected from a human donor with chronic lymphocytic leukemia. The chain couples TRBV11-2 to TRBJ2-5; no D gene call is confident. The input for sequencing was PBMCs, taken at disease progression, from a patient treated with ibrutinib. The CDR3 reads as follows: CASSLATETQYF. The base sequence is TGTGCCAGCAGCTTAGCCACAGAGACCCAGTACTTC.